This TCR beta chain was profiled in a study of blood T cell repertoires in COVID-19. In the study overall: Both acute and convalescent COVID-19 samples were obtained from the United States, Italy and Spain. PBMCs, B-cell-depleted T cells, or T cells provided the cDNA or gDNA that made up the material.

Per the original data handling: Estimated nucleated cell counts came from reference gene primer amplification. The method was immunoSEQ multiplex PCR; TCRdb's version includes in-frame clones alone and lacks a portion of them. The DNA gave D and trimming, while V, J and clone size come from that table. The repertoire holds about 190,000 clones, 70% to 90% seen once, with around 1.1% in the top ten. The sample comprised peripheral blood. The receptor comes from a young man with acute or convalescent COVID-19.

As DNA, the CDR3 is TGTGCCAGCAGGGAACAGGGTTTGGGTGGCTACACCTTC. This encodes CASREQGLGGYTF. The chain combines TRBV2 with TRBJ1-2; D perhaps matches TRBD1 (6 bases). CDR3 size: 13 residues. Trimming left V 6 bases short and J 7 bases short, with 15 bases between. CDR1 and CDR2 from the germline V gene are SNHLY and FYNNEI.